This record looks at one T cell receptor (beta chain) sequence and its context. The antigen remains unidentified. The junction departs from the called germline gene at one end, perhaps through a read error. Donors needed at least one pre-ART PBMC sample plus at least two post-ART samples. The entry originates in a study of long-term antiretroviral therapy in people with HIV. Whole-study findings and limits: Post-treatment diversity went higher with ART but stayed below transplant donor controls.

The assay used was immunoSEQ (version v3.0), run at survey level. Sequencing was directed toward about 40,000-50,000 T-cell genomes in each sample. Using immunoSEQ multiplex PCR, the repertoire was profiled, and TCRdb retains in-frame clones only, with some absent. The sample gives roughly 25,000 clones, roughly four fifths of which show up once; 5% to 6% is in the top ten. The germline gives CDR1 KGHSH, CDR2 LQKENI. This CDR3 has 12 residues. The clonotype was recovered from a woman in her thirties with HIV. The sample here was unsorted PBMCs, taken 1.1 years before starting antiretroviral therapy. The chain uses TRBV18 and TRBJ2-5; possibly TRBD1 for D (5 bases). The CDR3 DNA sequence: TGTGCCAGCTCCCCACAGGAAGAGACCCAGTACTTC. Translation: CASSPQEETQYF.